This T cell receptor beta chain was profiled in a study of Ad26.COV2.S vaccination and SARS-CoV-2 variants. Some clones are missing from TCRdb's copy, which holds only in-frame ones; the method was immunoSEQ multiplex PCR. Found here are about 420,000 clones, around 87% of them singletons; the top ten hold around 3.6%. Treatment defined: approximately 18 received Ad26.COV2.S at low or high dose, single or two shots; 5 received placebo; per-sample allocation not given. Collection of samples fell on day 63 after the first vaccine or placebo injection. The CDR3 sequence is 16 residues long. V lost 1 base and J 2 bases, leaving 14 bases between the germline ends. Germline V gene data show CDR1 as SEHNR and CDR2 as FQNEAQ (reference sequence).

This TCR came from a person between 18 and 65 years old who received the Ad26.COV2.S COVID-19 vaccine or a placebo. Here the sequenced sample was peripheral blood, taken in a trial of Ad26.COV2.S vaccine versus placebo. The chain employs TRBV7-9 and TRBJ1-1; possibly TRBD1 for D (6 bases). CDR3 amino acids: CASSLVGGVVNTEAFF. CDR3 DNA: TGTGCCAGCAGCTTAGTAGGGGGGGTCGTAAACACTGAAGCTTTCTTT. Drawing the rest from reference TRBV7-9 and TRBJ1-1, the complete variable domain is DTGVSQNPRHKITKRGQNVTFRCDPISEHNRLYWYRQTLGQGPEFLTYFQNEAQLEKSRLLSDRFSAERPKGSFSTLEIQRTEQGDSAMYLCASSLVGGVVNTEAFFGQGTRLTVV.